Detailed here is one T cell receptor beta chain. Time point reported: patch test 1, 2 weeks after DPC sensitization. The treatment: therapeutic diphenylcyclopropenone sensitization with weekly scalp DPC. This specimen comes from a study of human T cells and chemical hapten exposure. MiXCR, applied by TCRdb to the RACE reads, yields one record per CDR3 protein. Among 75,000 to 95,000 distinct CDR3 sequences listed, 12% were seen once. The sequence was collected from a woman aged 55 to 70 with alopecia areata. Some clones in this sample may be carry-over from other donors' samples. The sequences come from whole blood, collected in connection with sensitization to the hapten diphenylcyclopropenone (DPC).

CDR3 loop: CSARDTAGLGGYTF. CDR3 coding DNA: TGCAGTGCTAGAGATACGGCAGGGCTGGGCGGCTACACCTTC. The chain has TRBV20-1 and TRBJ1-2; weak D call: TRBD1 (5 bases). The V gene lost 0 bases and the J gene lost 8 bases, with 16 bases spanning the gap. The germline V gene encodes CDR1 DFQATT and CDR2 SNEGSKA (reference sequence). There are 14 residues in the CDR3.